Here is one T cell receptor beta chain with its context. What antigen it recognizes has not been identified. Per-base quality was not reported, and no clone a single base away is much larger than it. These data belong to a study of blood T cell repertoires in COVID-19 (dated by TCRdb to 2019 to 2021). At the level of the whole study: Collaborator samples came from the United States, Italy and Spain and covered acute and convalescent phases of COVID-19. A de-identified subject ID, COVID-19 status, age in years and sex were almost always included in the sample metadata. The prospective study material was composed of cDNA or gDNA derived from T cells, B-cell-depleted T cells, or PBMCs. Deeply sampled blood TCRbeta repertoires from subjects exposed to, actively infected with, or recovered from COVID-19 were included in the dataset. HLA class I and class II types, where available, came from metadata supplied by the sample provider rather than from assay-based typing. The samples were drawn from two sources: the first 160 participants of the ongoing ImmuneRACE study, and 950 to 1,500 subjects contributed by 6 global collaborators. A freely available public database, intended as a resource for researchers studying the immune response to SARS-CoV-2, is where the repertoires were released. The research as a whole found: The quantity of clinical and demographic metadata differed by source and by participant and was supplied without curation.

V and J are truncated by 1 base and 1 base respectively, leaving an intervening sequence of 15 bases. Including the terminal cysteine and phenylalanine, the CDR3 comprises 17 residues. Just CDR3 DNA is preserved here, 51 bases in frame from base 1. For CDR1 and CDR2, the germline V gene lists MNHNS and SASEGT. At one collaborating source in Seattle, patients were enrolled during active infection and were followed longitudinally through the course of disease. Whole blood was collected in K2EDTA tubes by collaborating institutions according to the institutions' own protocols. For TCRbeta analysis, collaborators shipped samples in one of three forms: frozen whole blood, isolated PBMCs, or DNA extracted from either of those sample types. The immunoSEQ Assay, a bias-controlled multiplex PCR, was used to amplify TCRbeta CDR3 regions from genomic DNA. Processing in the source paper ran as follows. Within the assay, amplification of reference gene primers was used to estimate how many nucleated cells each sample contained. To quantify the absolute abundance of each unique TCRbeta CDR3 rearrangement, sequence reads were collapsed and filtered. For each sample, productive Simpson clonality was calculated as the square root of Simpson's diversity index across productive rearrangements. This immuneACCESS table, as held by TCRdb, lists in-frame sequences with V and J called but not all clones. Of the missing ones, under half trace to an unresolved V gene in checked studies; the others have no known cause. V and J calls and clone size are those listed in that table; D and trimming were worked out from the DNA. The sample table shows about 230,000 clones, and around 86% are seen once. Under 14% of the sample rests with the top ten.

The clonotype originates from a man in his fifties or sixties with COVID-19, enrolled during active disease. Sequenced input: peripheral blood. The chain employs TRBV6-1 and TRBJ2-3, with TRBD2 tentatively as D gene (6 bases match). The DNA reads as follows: TGTGCCAGCAGTGAAGGGTTTGGCGGGATGGGCACAGATACGCAGTATTTT. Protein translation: CASSEGFGGMGTDTQYF.